The 3 T cell receptor beta chains in this list originate from one sample, sequenced in a study of blood T cell repertoires in COVID-19. Profiled with immunoSEQ multiplex PCR; TCRdb holds only in-frame clones, not every one. The table shows about 79,000 clones, with about 89% occurring only once. The sequenced material came from peripheral blood. Receptor source: a man between 65 and 85 years old with active or convalescent COVID-19.

The chain joins TRBV3-1 (or the pseudogene TRBV3-2) to TRBJ2-5; 12 bases align to TRBD2. This CDR3 has 18 residues. V shed 1 base, J shed 1 base, and the junction held 7 bases outside the gene matches. The germline gives CDR1 LGHDT, CDR2 YNNKEL (reference sequence). The CDR3 spells CASSQGLLAGGGQETQYF. CDR3 nucleotides: TGTGCCAGCAGCCAAGGGCTCCTAGCGGGAGGGGGCCAAGAGACCCAGTACTTC.

The V and J genes are TRBV9 and TRBJ1-1; D is perhaps TRBD1 (5 bases). V was pared by 0 bases and J by 0 bases, with 6 bases between. Germline CDR1 SGDLS, CDR2 YYNGEE. There are 14 residues in the CDR3. DNA for the CDR3: TGTGCCAGCAGCGTAGGACAGATGAACACTGAAGCTTTCTTT. This encodes CASSVGQMNTEAFF.

The chain combines TRBV18 with TRBJ2-7; TRBD1 is a possible D gene (7 bases). The CDR3 has 14 amino acids. V lost 4 bases and J lost 2, with 12 bases in between. Germline V lookup: CDR1 KGHSH, CDR2 LQKENI. The CDR3: CASSLRGVAYEQYF. The DNA of the CDR3 is TGTGCCAGCTCACTCAGGGGGGTAGCCTACGAGCAGTACTTC.